These 11 T cell receptor beta chains originate from one sample sequenced in a study of blood T cell repertoires in COVID-19. Generated by immunoSEQ multiplex PCR, the TCRdb table keeps only in-frame clones and is missing some. The table lists more than 55,000 clones, around 88% of them singletons. Sequences were obtained from peripheral blood. These receptors came from a woman aged 70 to 79 with acute or convalescent COVID-19.

The V gene is TRBV12-3 or TRBV12-4, the J gene TRBJ1-1; 8 positions agree with TRBD1. The V segment lost 8 bases and the J segment 4 bases; nucleotides outside the gene matches: 6. There are 13 residues in the CDR3. The CDR3 region is CASALRGPTEAFF. For the CDR3, the DNA is TGTGCCAGCGCCCTCAGGGGGCCCACTGAAGCTTTCTTT.

This chain links TRBV15 with TRBJ2-1; 15 bases map to TRBD2. Germline CDR1 is LNHNV and CDR2 is YYDKDF (reference sequence). The CDR3 runs to 16 residues. V lost 2 bases, J lost 8 bases, and 4 bases stayed unmatched. CDR3 sequence reads: CATSRRGTSGGYEQFF. The CDR3 bases are TGTGCCACCAGCAGAAGAGGGACTAGCGGGGGGTATGAGCAGTTCTTC.

As DNA, the CDR3 is TGTGCCAGCTCACCACCGGATTACGGAGCTTTGAGGAGGTCACCCCTCCACTTT. Translating it yields CASSPPDYGALRRSPLHF. The chain carries TRBV18 and TRBJ1-6; no firm D call. The germline V gene encodes CDR1 KGHSH and CDR2 LQKENI. The CDR3 runs to 18 residues. The V end lost 0 bases, the J end lost 10 bases, and 22 bases lay between the germline ends.

The V gene is TRBV5-6, the J gene TRBJ1-5, with D maybe TRBD1 (6 bases). Trimming took off 2 bases at V and 2 bases at J, with 11 bases between the two ends. The germline CDR1 and CDR2 sequences are SGHDT and YYEEEE. The CDR3 runs 15 residues. The CDR3 DNA follows: TGTGCCAGCAGCTTACTCAGGGGAGGCAATCAGCCCCAGCATTTT. This translates into CASSLLRGGNQPQHF.

The chain carries TRBV6-5 and TRBJ1-6, with 7 bases that match TRBD1. This CDR3 spans 14 amino acids. The germline gives CDR1 MNHEY, CDR2 SVGAGI. The V segment lost 5 bases and the J segment 10 bases; nucleotides outside the gene matches: 8. CDR3 nucleotides: TGTGCCAGCAGTCGACAGGGTTCCACCTCACCCCTCCACTTT. It specifies CASSRQGSTSPLHF.

The rearrangement uses TRBV27 and TRBJ2-1, with D maybe TRBD1 (6 bases). Germline CDR1 and CDR2: MNHEY and SMNVEV (reference sequence). Trimming removed 5 bases at V and 3 bases at J, with 14 bases between. The CDR3 totals 15 residues. CDR3 coding DNA: TGTGCCAGCAGTATCTTCAGGGGATTCTACAATGAGCAGTTCTTC. Amino acids: CASSIFRGFYNEQFF.

The sample holds a few counts of this clone. The chain is built from TRBV18 and TRBJ1-2; D not certain. Trimming took off 10 bases at V and 1 base at J, with 10 bases between the two ends. Per the germline V gene, CDR1 is KGHSH and CDR2 is LQKENI. The CDR3 spans 12 residues. CDR3 DNA sequence: TGTGCCACTTCCGGGGATAACTATGGCTACACCTTC. Translating it yields CATSGDNYGYTF. The full variable domain, completed using reference TRBV18 and TRBJ1-2, is NAGVMQNPRHLVRRRGQEARLRCSPMKGHSHVYWYRQLPEEGLKFMVYLQKENIIDESGMPKERFSAEFPKEGPSILRIQQVVRGDSAAYFCATSGDNYGYTFGSGTRLTVV.

The chain is built from TRBV4-2 and TRBJ1-5; 7 bases are a match to TRBD1. The V gene's germline CDR1 is LGHNA and CDR2 YNFKEQ. V shed 3 bases, J shed 7 bases, and the junction held 9 bases outside the gene matches. CDR3 size: 15 residues. CDR3 sequence reads: CASSQVSGTDQPQHF. The CDR3 nucleotides are TGTGCCAGCAGCCAGGTTTCCGGGACAGACCAGCCCCAGCATTTT.

The chain combines TRBV5-6 with TRBJ2-3; possible D gene TRBD2, 5 bases. Deletions cut 4 bases from V and 2 bases from J, with 11 bases between. CDR1 SGHDT and CDR2 YYEEEE come from the germline V gene. The CDR3 has 14 amino acids. The CDR3 DNA reads as TGTGCCAGCAGCATAGGACTCGCCACAGATACGCAGTATTTT. Protein: CASSIGLATDTQYF.

The CDR3 region is CASSPGRNGEQYF. The CDR3, as DNA: TGTGCCAGCAGCCCCGGGAGAAATGGGGAGCAGTACTTC. The chain combines TRBV5-4 with TRBJ2-7, with D possibly matching TRBD2 (6 bases). Trimming left V 4 bases short and J 7 bases short, with 15 bases between. Germline lookup yields CDR1 SGHNT and CDR2 YYREEE (reference sequence). The CDR3 is 13 residues long.

The V call is TRBV19, the J call TRBJ2-3; 15 bases line up with TRBD2. J was trimmed by 5 bases and V by 5 bases; bases with no gene match: 5. The germline V gene has CDR1 LNHDA and CDR2 SQIVND (reference sequence). CDR3 length: 16 amino acids. CDR3 in DNA: TGTGCCAGTAGTCCATGGGGACTAGCGGGAGGAGATACGCAGTATTTT. Amino acid sequence: CASSPWGLAGGDTQYF.